A single T cell receptor (beta chain) is shown here with its context. The data belong to a study of blood T cell repertoires in COVID-19. Whole-study context: Acute and convalescent COVID-19 specimens originated in the United States, Italy and Spain. Sample material is recorded as cDNA or gDNA derived from T cells, B-cell-depleted T cells, or PBMCs.

This CDR3 spans 17 amino acids. Germline loops: CDR1 SGHTA, CDR2 FQGTGA. V shed 5 bases, J shed 2 bases, and the junction held 11 bases outside the gene matches. Authors' processing steps: Amplification of reference gene primers provided the estimated nucleated cell counts. Assay: immunoSEQ multiplex PCR; the TCRdb copy retains only in-frame clones and omits some. V and J calls and clone size are given by that table; D and trimming were obtained from the DNA. The data contain around 220,000 clones, around nine tenths of them singletons. This sequence originates from a woman between 35 and 50 years old who had recovered from COVID-19. The sequenced sample consisted of peripheral blood. This chain uses TRBV7-3 with TRBJ2-1, with 8 bases identical to TRBD2. This CDR3 reads CASSPGPTSGPYNEQFF. The CDR3 DNA sequence: TGTGCCAGCAGCCCAGGACCCACTAGCGGTCCCTACAATGAGCAGTTCTTC.